This record looks at one T cell receptor (beta chain) sequence and its context. Its antigen remains undetermined. No quality values exist for individual bases; no much larger clone is one base distant. From the cysteine through the phenylalanine, the CDR3 covers 14 amino acids. The retained sequence is limited to the CDR3, 42 bases, with the frame set at the first base. Per the germline V gene (reference sequence), LGHDT is the CDR1 and YNNKEL is the CDR2. The junction carries 10 bases between V and J, which are trimmed by 4 bases and 6 bases respectively. The sample belongs to a study of blood T cell repertoires in COVID-19 (TCRdb year 2020). Turning to the overall study: Samples from collaborators originated in the United States, Italy and Spain and spanned both the acute and convalescent phases of COVID-19. The samples were drawn from the first 160 participants of the ongoing ImmuneRACE study and from 1,200 or so subjects provided by 6 global collaborators. The repertoires were released in a freely available public database meant as a resource for research on the immune response to SARS-CoV-2. The material from the prospective study consisted of cDNA or gDNA derived from T cells, B-cell-depleted T cells, or PBMCs. Nearly every sample came with metadata listing a de-identified subject ID, COVID-19 status, age in years and sex. Where available, HLA class I and class II types were obtained from metadata supplied by the sample provider rather than from assay-based typing. Subjects who had been exposed to COVID-19, were actively infected with it, or had recovered from it provided the deeply sampled blood TCRbeta repertoires that made up the dataset. Beyond this particular receptor, the publication reports: The quantity of clinical and demographic metadata differed by source and by participant and was supplied without curation.

Collaborating institutions collected whole blood in K2EDTA tubes following their own protocols. Collaborator samples were shipped for TCRbeta analysis as frozen whole blood, isolated PBMCs, or DNA extracted from either sample type. TCRbeta CDR3 regions were amplified from genomic DNA by means of the immunoSEQ Assay, a bias-controlled multiplex PCR. In the paper's pipeline: Within the assay, amplification of reference gene primers was used to estimate how many nucleated cells each sample contained. Sequence reads were collapsed and filtered to measure the absolute abundance of every unique TCRbeta CDR3 rearrangement. For each sample, productive Simpson clonality was calculated as the square root of Simpson's diversity index over productive rearrangements. The table was pulled from immuneACCESS by TCRdb, which kept in-frame rearrangements only. Such tables lose some clones; where checked, under half of the loss comes from unresolved V genes, and the rest has no known cause. The V and J calls and the clone size are those of that table, but D and trimming were determined from the DNA. The sample table shows more than 200,000 clones, and around 88% are seen once. The ten largest make up approximately 9% of the sample.

This receptor was identified in a man aged 35 to 55 with active or convalescent COVID-19. What was sequenced was peripheral blood. The V gene is TRBV3-1 (or the pseudogene TRBV3-2) and the J gene is TRBJ1-6, with a tentative D gene TRBD1 over 6 matching bases. The DNA sequence is given as TGTGCCAGCAGCCCTCAAGGGGGTAATTCACCCCTCCACTTT. Protein translation: CASSPQGGNSPLHF.